This TCR beta chain was recovered during a study of a mutant IDH1 vaccine in newly diagnosed glioma. For this clone: Its antigen is not known.

CDR3 length: 13 amino acids. Germline V gene sequence: CDR1 SNHLY, CDR2 FYNNEI. Trimming removed 4 bases at V and 3 bases at J, with 10 bases between. TCRdb's table, derived via immunoSEQ multiplex PCR, lists solely in-frame clones and lacks some. Of 75,000 to 95,000 clones listed, roughly 86% were seen once; the top ten hold over 0.7%. Time point described: week 47, end of study. The content of each vaccine dose was 300 ug of mutant IDH1 20-mer peptide, and topical imiquimod accompanied it. During weeks 1, 3, 5, 7, 11, 15, 19 and 23, patients received eight vaccinations. New astrocytomas of WHO grade 3 or 4 that were IDH1-mutant and ATRX-lost were found in the donors.

This rearrangement joins TRBV2 to TRBJ2-7, with no clear D. The input for sequencing was PBMCs, taken from a glioma patient whose treatment included an IDH1 peptide vaccine. The sequence derives from a woman between 50 and 59 years old with glioma. The CDR3 DNA is TGTGCCAGCAGTGCGCGACGCGGCTACGAGCAGTACTTC. Translating it yields CASSARRGYEQYF.